The clone carrying this T cell receptor (beta chain) was seen only a few times. Study processing details: Counts of nucleated cells, estimated from reference gene primer amplification, were obtained. TCRdb keeps only in-frame clones here, not all; method: immunoSEQ multiplex PCR. The V and J calls and the clone size are those of that table, but D and trimming were determined from the DNA. The sample contains 300,000 to 450,000 clones, 81% of which appear only once. V was pared by 5 bases and J by 6 bases, with 10 bases between. The CDR3 runs to 12 residues. Germline CDR1 is SGHAT and CDR2 is FQNNGV. This sample was taken from a study of blood T cell repertoires in COVID-19. Study information: Acute and convalescent COVID-19 samples came from the United States, Italy and Spain. PBMCs, B-cell-depleted T cells, or T cells were the source of the cDNA or gDNA that made up the material.

This rearrangement joins TRBV11-2 to TRBJ1-1, with a tentative D call TRBD1 (6 bases). Material: peripheral blood. The sequence was obtained from a human donor with acute or convalescent COVID-19. The donor label of this sample is uncertain. CDR3 DNA sequence: TGTGCCAGCAGCGAGCGACAGGCTGAAGCTTTCTTT. Protein sequence: CASSERQAEAFF.